This TCR beta chain emerged from a study of tumor-infiltrating lymphocytes in primary liver carcinoma. The study extracted blood RNA from unsorted whole blood and also extracted germline DNA. No patient had received treatment, and all had chronic HBV infection. Constant-region priming of about 500 ng total RNA yielded TCR beta cDNA. Each TCR beta library was derived from three nested multiplex PCR rounds that employed slightly modified ARM-PCR. Primers for the first two PCR rounds were TRBV1-TRBV30 forward primers and a C-beta reverse primer (roughly 10 cycles per round). TCRdb reprocessed the multiplex PCR reads with MiXCR, giving one entry per CDR3 protein. The sample includes about 180,000 distinct CDR3 sequences, about 55% seen only once; the top ten take approximately 70%. Of note for this clonotype: Its specificity is not known. One end of the junction does not line up with germline, which may come from a read error.

Notes on the study in general: Unsorted bulk samples meant CD4+ and CD8+ repertoires went uncompared. Compared with tumor region pairs, tumor-adjacent and tumor-blood pairs overlapped less.

The CDR3 is made up of 11 amino acids. CDR1 and CDR2 (germline): MNHEY, SVGEGT. The TCR sequence derives from a man aged 40-50 years with primary liver carcinoma and hepatitis B virus infection. The chain employs TRBV6-2 or TRBV6-3 and TRBJ1-1, with D possibly being TRBD1 (5 bases). Material for sequencing was peripheral blood. The CDR3 here is CVSSQGAEAFF. The CDR3 nucleotides read TGTGTCAGCAGTCAGGGCGCTGAAGCTTTCTTT.